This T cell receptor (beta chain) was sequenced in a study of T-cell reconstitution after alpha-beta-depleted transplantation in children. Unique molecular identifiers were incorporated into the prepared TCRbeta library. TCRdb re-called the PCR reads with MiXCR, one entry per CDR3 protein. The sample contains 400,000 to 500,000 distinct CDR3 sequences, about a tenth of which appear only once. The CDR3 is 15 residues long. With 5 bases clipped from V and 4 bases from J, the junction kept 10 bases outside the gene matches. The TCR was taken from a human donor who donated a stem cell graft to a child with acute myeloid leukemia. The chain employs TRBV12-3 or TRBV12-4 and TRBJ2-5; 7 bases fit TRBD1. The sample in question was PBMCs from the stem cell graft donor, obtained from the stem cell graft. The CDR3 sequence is CASSRGQFIGETQYF. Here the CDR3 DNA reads TGTGCCAGCAGTAGGGGACAGTTCATTGGAGAGACCCAGTACTTC.